This TCR beta chain was sequenced during a study of brain T cells in children with intractable seizures. The study's findings and limits: Pre- and post-surgery blood differed in depth, so pre-surgery absences may be undersampling.

TCRdb's table, derived via immunoSEQ multiplex PCR, lists solely in-frame clones and lacks some. This table holds about 320,000 clones, 93% found once. The V gene end was trimmed by 6 bases and the J gene end by 4 bases; junction bases not matched to a gene: 4. Germline CDR1 reads SGHAT; CDR2 reads FQNNGV. The CDR3 has 15 amino acids. To note about this clone: Its antigen is unknown.

The time point denotes: blood from clinic visit 5 months post-surgery; TSC patient then seizure free. Surgery cases with the highest brain T cell transcript signatures were chosen for sequencing. At least one anti-epileptic drug was given before surgery. The source material was peripheral blood, sampled 4 to 5 months after surgery. This TCR derives from a boy under two years old with tuberous sclerosis and intractable seizures. The rearrangement uses TRBV11-2 and TRBJ2-1, with 12 positions matching TRBD2. The CDR3 DNA reads TGTGCCAGCAGTCAACTAGCGGGAGGATACAATGAGCAGTTCTTC. Translated, it gives CASSQLAGGYNEQFF.